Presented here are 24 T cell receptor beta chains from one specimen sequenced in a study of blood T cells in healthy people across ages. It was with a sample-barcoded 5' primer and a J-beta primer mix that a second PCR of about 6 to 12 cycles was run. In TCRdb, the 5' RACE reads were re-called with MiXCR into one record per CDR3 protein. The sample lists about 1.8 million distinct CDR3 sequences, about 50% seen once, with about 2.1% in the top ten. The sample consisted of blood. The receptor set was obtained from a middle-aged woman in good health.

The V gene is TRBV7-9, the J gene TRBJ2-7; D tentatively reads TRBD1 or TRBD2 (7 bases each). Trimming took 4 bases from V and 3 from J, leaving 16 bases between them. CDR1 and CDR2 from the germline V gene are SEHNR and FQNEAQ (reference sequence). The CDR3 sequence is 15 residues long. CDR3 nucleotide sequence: TGTGCCAGCAGCTCCTTCACAGGGGACTACTACGAGCAGTACTTC. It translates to CASSSFTGDYYEQYF.

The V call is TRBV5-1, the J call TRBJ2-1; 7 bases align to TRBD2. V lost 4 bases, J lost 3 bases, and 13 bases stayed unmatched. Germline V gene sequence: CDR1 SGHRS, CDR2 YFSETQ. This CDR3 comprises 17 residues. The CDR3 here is CASSRGGRGTIYNEQFF. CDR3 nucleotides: TGCGCCAGCAGCCGTGGCGGGCGGGGGACCATCTACAATGAGCAGTTCTTC.

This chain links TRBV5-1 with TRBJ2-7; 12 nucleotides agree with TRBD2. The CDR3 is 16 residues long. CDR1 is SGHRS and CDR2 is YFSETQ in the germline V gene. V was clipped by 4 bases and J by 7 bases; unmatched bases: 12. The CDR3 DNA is TGCGCCAGCAGCCCTTTGACTAGCGGGGGCTACAATGAGCAGTACTTC. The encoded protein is CASSPLTSGGYNEQYF.

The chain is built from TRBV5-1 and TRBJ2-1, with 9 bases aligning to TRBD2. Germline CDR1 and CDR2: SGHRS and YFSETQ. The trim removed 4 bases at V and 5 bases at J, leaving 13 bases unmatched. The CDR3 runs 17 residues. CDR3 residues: CASSATAGTSLNNEQFF. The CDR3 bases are TGCGCCAGCAGCGCAACCGCCGGGACTAGCCTTAACAATGAGCAGTTCTTC. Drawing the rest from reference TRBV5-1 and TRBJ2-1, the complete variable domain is KAGVTQTPRYLIKTRGQQVTLSCSPISGHRSVSWYQQTPGQGLQFLFEYFSETQRNKGNFPGRFSGRQFSNSRSEMNVSTLELGDSALYLCASSATAGTSLNNEQFFGPGTRLTVL.

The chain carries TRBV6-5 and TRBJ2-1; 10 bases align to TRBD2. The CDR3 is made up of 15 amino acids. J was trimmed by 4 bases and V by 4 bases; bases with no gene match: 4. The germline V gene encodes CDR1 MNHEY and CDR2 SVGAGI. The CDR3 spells CASSSERGGYNEQFF. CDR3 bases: TGTGCCAGCAGTTCCGAGCGGGGGGGGTACAATGAGCAGTTCTTC.

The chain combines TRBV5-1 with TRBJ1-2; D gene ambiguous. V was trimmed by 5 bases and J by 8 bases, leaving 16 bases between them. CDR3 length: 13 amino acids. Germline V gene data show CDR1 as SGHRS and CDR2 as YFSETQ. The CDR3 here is CASRTGSGPGYTF. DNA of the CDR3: TGCGCCAGCAGAACCGGCAGTGGGCCCGGCTACACCTTC.

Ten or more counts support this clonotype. Written as DNA, the CDR3 is TGTGCCAGCTACAAAGAGCCGTCTGGGGCCAACGTCCTGACTTTC. This translates into CASYKEPSGANVLTF. The genes are TRBV2 and TRBJ2-6; no definite D call. Germline CDR1 SNHLY, CDR2 FYNNEI. The CDR3 loop spans 15 amino acids. The V end was cut by 8 bases, the J end by 1 base, with 12 bases between.

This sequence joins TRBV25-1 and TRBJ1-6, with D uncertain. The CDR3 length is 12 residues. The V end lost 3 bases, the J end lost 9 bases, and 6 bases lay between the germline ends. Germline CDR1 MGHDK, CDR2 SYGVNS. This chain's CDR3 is CASSDPVSPLHF. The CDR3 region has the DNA TGTGCCAGCAGTGATCCGGTTTCACCCCTCCACTTT.

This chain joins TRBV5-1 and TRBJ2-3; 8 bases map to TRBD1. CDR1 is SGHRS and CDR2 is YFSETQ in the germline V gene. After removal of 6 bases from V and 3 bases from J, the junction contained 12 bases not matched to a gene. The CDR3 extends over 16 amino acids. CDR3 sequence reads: CASTQRTGSSTDTQYF. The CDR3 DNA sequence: TGCGCCAGCACCCAAAGGACAGGGAGTTCGACAGATACGCAGTATTTT.

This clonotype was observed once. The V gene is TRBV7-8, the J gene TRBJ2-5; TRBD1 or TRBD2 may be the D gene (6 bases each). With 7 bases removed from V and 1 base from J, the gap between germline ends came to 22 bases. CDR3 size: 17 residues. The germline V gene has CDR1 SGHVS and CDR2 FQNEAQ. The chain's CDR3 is CASMSRGDPGVQETQYF. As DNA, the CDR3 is TGTGCCAGCATGAGTAGGGGGGACCCCGGCGTCCAAGAGACCCAGTACTTC.

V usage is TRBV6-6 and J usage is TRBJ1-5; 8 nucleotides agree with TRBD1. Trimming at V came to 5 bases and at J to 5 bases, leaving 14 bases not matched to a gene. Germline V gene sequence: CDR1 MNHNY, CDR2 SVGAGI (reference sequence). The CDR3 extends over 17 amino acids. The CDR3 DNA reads TGTGCCAGCAGTACCTCGACAGGGGCCTTGGGTTATCAGCCCCAGCATTTT. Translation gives CASSTSTGALGYQPQHF.

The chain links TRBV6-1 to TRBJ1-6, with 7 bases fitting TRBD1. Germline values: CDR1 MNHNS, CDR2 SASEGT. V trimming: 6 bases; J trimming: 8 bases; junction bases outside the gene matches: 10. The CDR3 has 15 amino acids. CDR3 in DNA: TGTGCCAGCAGGGCGGGTGACAGGGTTTATTCACCCCTCCACTTT. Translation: CASRAGDRVYSPLHF.

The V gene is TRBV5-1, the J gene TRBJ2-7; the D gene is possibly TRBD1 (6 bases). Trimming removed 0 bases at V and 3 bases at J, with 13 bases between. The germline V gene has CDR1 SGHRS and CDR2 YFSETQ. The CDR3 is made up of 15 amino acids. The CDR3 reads CASSLAVDSVYEQYF. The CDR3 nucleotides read TGCGCCAGCAGCTTGGCTGTGGACAGCGTCTACGAGCAGTACTTC.

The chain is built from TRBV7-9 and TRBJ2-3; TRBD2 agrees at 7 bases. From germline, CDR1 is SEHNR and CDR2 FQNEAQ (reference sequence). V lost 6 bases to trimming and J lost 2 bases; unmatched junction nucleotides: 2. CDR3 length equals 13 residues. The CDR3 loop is CASRGTNTDTQYF. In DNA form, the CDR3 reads TGTGCCAGCAGGGGGACTAACACAGATACGCAGTATTTT.

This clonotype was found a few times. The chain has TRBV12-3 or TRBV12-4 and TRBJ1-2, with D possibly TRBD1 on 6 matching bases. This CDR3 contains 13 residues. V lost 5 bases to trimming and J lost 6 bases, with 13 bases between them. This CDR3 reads CASSTTGIDGYTF. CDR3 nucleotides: TGTGCCAGCAGTACAACAGGGATAGATGGCTACACCTTC.

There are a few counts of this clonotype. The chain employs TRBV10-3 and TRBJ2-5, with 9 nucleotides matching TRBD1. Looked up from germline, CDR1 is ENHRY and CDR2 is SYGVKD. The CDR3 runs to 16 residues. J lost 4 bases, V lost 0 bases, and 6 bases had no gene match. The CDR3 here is CAISESAPTGGETQYF. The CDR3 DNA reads TGTGCCATCAGTGAGTCGGCCCCGACAGGGGGAGAGACCCAGTACTTC.

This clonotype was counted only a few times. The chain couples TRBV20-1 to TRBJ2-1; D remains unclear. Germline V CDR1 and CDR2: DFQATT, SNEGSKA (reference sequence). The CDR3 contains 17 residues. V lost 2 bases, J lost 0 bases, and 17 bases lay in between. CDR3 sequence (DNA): TGCAGTGCTAGACCCCCCCGAGGCAGCTCCTCCTACAATGAGCAGTTCTTC. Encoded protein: CSARPPRGSSSYNEQFF.

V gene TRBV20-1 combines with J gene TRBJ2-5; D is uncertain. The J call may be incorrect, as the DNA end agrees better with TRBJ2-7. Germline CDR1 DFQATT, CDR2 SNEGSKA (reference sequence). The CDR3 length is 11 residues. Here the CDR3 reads CSAVKGNEQYF. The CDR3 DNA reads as TGCAGTGCCGTGAAGGGAAACGAGCAGTACTTC.

The CDR3 bases are TGTGCCAGCAGTTACTCGTTCAGCGGTGCAGATACGCAGTATTTT. Translating it yields CASSYSFSGADTQYF. This chain connects TRBV6-5 to TRBJ2-3; possible D gene TRBD2, 5 bases. V was clipped by 0 bases and J by 4 bases, with 11 bases between them. In germline, CDR1 is MNHEY, CDR2 SVGAGI. This CDR3 spans 15 amino acids.

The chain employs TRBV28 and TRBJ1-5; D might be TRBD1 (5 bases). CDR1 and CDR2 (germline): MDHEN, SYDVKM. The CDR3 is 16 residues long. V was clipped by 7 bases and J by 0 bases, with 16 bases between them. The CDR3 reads CASTSEGVYSNQPQHF. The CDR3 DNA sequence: TGTGCCAGCACCTCGGAAGGGGTTTATAGCAATCAGCCCCAGCATTTT.

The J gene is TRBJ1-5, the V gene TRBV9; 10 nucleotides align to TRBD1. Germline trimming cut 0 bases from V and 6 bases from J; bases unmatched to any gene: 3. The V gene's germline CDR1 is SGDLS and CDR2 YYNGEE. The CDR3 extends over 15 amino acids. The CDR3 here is CASSVGQGAGQPQHF. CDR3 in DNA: TGTGCCAGCAGCGTAGGACAGGGGGCTGGTCAGCCCCAGCATTTT.

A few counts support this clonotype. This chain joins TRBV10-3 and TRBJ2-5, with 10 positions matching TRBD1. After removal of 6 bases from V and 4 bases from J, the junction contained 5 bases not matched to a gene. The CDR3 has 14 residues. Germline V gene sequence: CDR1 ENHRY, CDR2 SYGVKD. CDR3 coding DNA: TGTGCCATCAGCGCGACAGGGGGCCTAGAGACCCAGTACTTC. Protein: CAISATGGLETQYF.

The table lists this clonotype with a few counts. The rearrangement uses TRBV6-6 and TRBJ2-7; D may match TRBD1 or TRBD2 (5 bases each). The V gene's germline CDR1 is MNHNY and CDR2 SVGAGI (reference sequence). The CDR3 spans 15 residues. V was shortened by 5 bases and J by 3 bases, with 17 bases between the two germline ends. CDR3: CASSPRTEGYYEQYF. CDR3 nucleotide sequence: TGTGCCAGCAGTCCACGTACAGAGGGGTACTACGAGCAGTACTTC.

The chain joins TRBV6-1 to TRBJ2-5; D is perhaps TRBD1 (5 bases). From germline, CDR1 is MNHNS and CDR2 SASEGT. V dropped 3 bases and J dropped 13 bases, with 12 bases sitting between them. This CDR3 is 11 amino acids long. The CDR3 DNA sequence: TGTGCCAGCAGTGAGGTAGGGGTTCCGTACTTC. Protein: CASSEVGVPYF.